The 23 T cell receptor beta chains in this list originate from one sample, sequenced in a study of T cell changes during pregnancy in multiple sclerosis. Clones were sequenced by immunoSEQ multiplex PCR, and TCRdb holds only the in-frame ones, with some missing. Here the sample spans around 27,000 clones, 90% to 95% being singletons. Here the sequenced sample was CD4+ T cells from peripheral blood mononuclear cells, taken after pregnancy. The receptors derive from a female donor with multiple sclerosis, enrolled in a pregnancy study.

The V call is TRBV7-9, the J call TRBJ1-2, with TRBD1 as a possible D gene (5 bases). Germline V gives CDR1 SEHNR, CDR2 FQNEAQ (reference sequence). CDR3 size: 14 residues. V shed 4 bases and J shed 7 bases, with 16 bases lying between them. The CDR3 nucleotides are TGTGCCAGCAGCTACACGGGACTTCCGACTGGCTACACCTTC. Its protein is CASSYTGLPTGYTF. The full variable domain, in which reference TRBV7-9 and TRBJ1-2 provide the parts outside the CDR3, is DTGVSQNPRHKITKRGQNVTFRCDPISEHNRLYWYRQTLGQGPEFLTYFQNEAQLEKSRLLSDRFSAERPKGSFSTLEIQRTEQGDSAMYLCASSYTGLPTGYTFGSGTRLTVV.

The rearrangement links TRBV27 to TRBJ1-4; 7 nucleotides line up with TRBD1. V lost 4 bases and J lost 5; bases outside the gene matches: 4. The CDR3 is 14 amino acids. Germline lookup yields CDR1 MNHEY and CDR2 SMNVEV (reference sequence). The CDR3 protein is CASSSQGMNEKLFF. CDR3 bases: TGTGCCAGCAGTTCACAGGGGATGAATGAAAAACTGTTTTTT.

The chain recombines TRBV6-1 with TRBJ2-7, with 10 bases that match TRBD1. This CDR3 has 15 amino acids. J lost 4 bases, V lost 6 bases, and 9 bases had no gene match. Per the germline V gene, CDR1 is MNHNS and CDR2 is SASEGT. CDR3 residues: CASRGTGTGDYEQYF. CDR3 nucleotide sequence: TGTGCCAGCAGAGGAACCGGGACAGGGGATTACGAGCAGTACTTC.

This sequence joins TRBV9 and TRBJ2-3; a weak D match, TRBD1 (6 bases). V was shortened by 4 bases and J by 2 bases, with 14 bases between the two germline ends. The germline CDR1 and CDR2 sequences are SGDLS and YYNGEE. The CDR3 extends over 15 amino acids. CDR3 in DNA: TGTGCCAGCAGCTTGGTGGGGGCCCCCACAGATACGCAGTATTTT. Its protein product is CASSLVGAPTDTQYF.

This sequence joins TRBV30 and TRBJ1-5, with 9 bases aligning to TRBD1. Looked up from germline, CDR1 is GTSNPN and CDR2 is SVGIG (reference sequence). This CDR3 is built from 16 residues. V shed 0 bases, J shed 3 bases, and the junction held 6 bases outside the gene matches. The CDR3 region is CAWSVLGDRDNQPQHF. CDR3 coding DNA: TGTGCCTGGAGTGTACTGGGGGACAGGGACAATCAGCCCCAGCATTTT.

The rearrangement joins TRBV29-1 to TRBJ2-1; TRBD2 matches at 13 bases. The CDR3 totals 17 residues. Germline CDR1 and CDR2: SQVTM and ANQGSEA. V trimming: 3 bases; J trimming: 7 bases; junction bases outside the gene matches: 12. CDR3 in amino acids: CSVDPGQTTSGGNEQFF. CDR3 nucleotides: TGCAGCGTTGATCCCGGACAGACGACTAGCGGGGGGAATGAGCAGTTCTTC.

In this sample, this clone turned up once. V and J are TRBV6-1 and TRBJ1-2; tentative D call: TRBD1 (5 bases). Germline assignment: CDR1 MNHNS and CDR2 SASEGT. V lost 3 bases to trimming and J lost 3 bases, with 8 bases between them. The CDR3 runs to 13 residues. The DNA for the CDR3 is TGTGCCAGCAGTGATCAGGGTCACTATGGCTACACCTTC. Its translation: CASSDQGHYGYTF.

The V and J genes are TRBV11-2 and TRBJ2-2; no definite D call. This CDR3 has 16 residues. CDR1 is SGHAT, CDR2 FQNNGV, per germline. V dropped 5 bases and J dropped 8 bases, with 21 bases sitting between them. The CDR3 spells CASSGLKDPGMGELFF. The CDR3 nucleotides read TGTGCCAGCAGCGGTCTAAAAGACCCGGGTATGGGGGAGCTGTTTTTT.

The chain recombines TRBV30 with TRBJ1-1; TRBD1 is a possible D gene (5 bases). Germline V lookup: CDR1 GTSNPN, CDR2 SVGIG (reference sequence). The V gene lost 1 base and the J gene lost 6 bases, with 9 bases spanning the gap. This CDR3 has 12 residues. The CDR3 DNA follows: TGTGCCTGGAGTGCGGCGGGGGCTGAAGCTTTCTTT. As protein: CAWSAAGAEAFF. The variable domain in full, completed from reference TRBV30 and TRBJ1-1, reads SQTIHQWPATLVQPVGSPLSLECTVEGTSNPNLYWYRQAAGRGLQLLFYSVGIGQISSEVPQNLSASRPQDRQFILSSKKLLLSDSGFYLCAWSAAGAEAFFGQGTRLTVV.

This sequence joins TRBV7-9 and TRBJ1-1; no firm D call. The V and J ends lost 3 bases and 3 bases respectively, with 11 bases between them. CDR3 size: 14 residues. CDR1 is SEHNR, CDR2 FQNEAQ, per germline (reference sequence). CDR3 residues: CASSLVGRHTEAFF. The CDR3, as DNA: TGTGCCAGCAGCTTGGTGGGCAGACACACTGAAGCTTTCTTT. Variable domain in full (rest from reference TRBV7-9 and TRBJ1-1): DTGVSQNPRHKITKRGQNVTFRCDPISEHNRLYWYRQTLGQGPEFLTYFQNEAQLEKSRLLSDRFSAERPKGSFSTLEIQRTEQGDSAMYLCASSLVGRHTEAFFGQGTRLTVV.

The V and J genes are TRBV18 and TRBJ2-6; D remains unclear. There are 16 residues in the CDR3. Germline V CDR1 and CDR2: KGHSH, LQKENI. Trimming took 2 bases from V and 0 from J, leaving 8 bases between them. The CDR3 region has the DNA TGTGCCAGCTCACCAAGCGAGGCCTCTGGGGCCAACGTCCTGACTTTC. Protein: CASSPSEASGANVLTF.

The CDR3 sequence: CAFRDRASGNTIYF. CDR3 sequence (DNA): TGTGCCTTCCGGGACAGGGCTTCTGGAAACACCATATATTTT. V is TRBV30 and J is TRBJ1-3, with 9 nucleotides matching TRBD1. This CDR3 has 14 residues. In germline, CDR1 is GTSNPN, CDR2 SVGIG (reference sequence). J gave up 1 base and V 7 bases, and 5 bases lay outside the gene matches.

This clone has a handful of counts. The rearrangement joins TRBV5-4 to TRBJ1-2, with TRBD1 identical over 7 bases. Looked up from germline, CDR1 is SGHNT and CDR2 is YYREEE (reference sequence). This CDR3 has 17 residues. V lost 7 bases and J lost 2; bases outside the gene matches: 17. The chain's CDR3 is CASHAGTATKFNYGYTF. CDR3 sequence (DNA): TGTGCCAGCCACGCCGGGACAGCAACTAAATTCAACTATGGCTACACCTTC. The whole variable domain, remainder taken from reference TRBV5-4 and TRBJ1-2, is ETGVTQSPTHLIKTRGQQVTLRCSSQSGHNTVSWYQQALGQGPQFIFQYYREEENGRGNFPPRFSGLQFPNYSSELNVNALELDDSALYLCASHAGTATKFNYGYTFGSGTRLTVV.

As DNA, the CDR3 is TGTGCCAGTAGTATAGTACAGGGCGGCGAGCCCCAGCATTTT. Translating it yields CASSIVQGGEPQHF. The rearrangement joins TRBV19 to TRBJ1-5, with D maybe TRBD1 (6 bases). CDR1 and CDR2 (germline): LNHDA, SQIVND (reference sequence). The CDR3 loop spans 14 amino acids. V was cut by 1 base and J by 8 bases, with 12 bases left in between.

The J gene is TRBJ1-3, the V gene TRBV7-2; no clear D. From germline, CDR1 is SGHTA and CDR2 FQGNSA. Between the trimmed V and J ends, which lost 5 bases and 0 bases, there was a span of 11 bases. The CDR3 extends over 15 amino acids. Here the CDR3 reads CASSPTDYSGNTIYF. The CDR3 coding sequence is TGTGCCAGCAGCCCGACGGACTACTCTGGAAACACCATATATTTT.

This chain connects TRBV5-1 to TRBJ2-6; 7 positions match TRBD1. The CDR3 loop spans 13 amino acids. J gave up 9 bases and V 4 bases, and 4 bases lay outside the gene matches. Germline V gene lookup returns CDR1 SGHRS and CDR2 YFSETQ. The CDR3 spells CASSLGQSNVLTF. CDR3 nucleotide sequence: TGCGCCAGCAGCCTGGGACAGAGCAACGTCCTGACTTTC. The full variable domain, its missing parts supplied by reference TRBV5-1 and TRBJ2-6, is KAGVTQTPRYLIKTRGQQVTLSCSPISGHRSVSWYQQTPGQGLQFLFEYFSETQRNKGNFPGRFSGRQFSNSRSEMNVSTLELGDSALYLCASSLGQSNVLTFGAGSRLTVL.

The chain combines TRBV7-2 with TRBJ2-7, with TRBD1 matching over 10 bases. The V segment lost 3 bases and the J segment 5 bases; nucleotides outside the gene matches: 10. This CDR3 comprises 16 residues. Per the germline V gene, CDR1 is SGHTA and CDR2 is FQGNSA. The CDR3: CASSLEPGQGRNEQYF. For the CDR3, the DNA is TGTGCCAGCAGCTTGGAGCCGGGACAGGGGAGGAACGAGCAGTACTTC.

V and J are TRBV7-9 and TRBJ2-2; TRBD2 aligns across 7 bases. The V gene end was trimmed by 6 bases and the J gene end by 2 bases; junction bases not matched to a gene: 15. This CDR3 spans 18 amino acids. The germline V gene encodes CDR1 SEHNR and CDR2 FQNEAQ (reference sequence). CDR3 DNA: TGTGCCAGCAGACCCCCTAGTGGGAGGGATCTCAACACCGGGGAGCTGTTTTTT. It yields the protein CASRPPSGRDLNTGELFF.

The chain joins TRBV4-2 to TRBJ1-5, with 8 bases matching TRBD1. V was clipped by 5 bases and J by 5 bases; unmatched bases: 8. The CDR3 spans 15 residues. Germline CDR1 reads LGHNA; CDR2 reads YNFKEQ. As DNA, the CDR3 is TGTGCCAGCAGCTCCTTGACAGGGGTCCATCAGCCCCAGCATTTT. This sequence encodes CASSSLTGVHQPQHF.

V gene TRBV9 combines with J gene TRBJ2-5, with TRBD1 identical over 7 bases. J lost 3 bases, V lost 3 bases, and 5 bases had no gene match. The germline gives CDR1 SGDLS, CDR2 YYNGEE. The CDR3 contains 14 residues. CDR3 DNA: TGTGCCAGCAGCGCCGTGGGGACAGAAGAGACCCAGTACTTC. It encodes CASSAVGTEETQYF.

The CDR3 here is CASTGQGGETQYF. The CDR3 DNA sequence: TGCGCCAGCACCGGACAGGGAGGAGAGACCCAGTACTTC. This chain joins TRBV5-1 and TRBJ2-5; 8 bases match TRBD1. V lost 6 bases and J lost 4; bases outside the gene matches: 5. Germline lookup yields CDR1 SGHRS and CDR2 YFSETQ. There are 13 residues in the CDR3.

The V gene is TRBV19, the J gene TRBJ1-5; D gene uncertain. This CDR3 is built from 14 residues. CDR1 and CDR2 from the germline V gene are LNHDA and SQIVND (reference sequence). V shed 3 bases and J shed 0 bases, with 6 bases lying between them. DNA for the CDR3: TGTGCCAGTAGTATTTCCATTAGCAATCAGCCCCAGCATTTT. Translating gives CASSISISNQPQHF. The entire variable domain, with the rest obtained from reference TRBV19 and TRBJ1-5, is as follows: DGGITQSPKYLFRKEGQNVTLSCEQNLNHDAMYWYRQDPGQGLRLIYYSQIVNDFQKGDIAEGYSVSREKKESFPLTVTSAQKNPTAFYLCASSISISNQPQHFGDGTRLSIL.

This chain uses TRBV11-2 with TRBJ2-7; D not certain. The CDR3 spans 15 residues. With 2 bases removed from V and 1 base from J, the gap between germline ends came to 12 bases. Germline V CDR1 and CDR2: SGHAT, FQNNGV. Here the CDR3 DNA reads TGTGCCAGCAGCTTATACGGGTCAGTTTCCTACGAGCAGTACTTC. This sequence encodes CASSLYGSVSYEQYF. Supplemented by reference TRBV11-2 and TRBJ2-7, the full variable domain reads EAGVAQSPRYKIIEKRQSVAFWCNPISGHATLYWYQQILGQGPKLLIQFQNNGVVDDSQLPKDRFSAERLKGVDSTLKIQPAKLEDSAVYLCASSLYGSVSYEQYFGPGTRLTVT.